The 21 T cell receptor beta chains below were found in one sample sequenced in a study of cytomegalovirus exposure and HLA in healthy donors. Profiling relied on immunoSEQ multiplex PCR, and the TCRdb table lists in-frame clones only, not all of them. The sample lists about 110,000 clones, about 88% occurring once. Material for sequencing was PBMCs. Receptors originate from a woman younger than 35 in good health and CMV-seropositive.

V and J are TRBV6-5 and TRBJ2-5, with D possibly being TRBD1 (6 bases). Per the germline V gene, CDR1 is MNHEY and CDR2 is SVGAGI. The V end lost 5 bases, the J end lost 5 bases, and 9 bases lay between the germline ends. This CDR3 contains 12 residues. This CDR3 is CASSQGPETQYF. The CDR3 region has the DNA TGTGCCAGCAGTCAGGGGCCCGAGACCCAGTACTTC.

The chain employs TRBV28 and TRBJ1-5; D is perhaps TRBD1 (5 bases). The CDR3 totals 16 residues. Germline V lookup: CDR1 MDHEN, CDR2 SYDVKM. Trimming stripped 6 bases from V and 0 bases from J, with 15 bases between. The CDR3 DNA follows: TGTGCCAGCAGAATACAGGTTACACTTAGCAATCAGCCCCAGCATTTT. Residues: CASRIQVTLSNQPQHF.

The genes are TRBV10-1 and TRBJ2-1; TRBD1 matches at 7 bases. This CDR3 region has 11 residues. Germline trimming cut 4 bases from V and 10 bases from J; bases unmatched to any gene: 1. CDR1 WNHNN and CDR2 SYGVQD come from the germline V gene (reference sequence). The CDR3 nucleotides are TGCGCCAGCAGTGTGGGACAGGAGCAGTTCTTC. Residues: CASSVGQEQFF.

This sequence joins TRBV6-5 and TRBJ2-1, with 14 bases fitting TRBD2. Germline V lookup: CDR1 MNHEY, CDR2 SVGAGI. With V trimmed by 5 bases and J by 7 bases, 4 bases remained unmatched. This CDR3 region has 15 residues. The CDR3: CASSTGTSGRNEQFF. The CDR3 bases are TGTGCCAGCAGTACCGGGACTAGCGGGAGAAATGAGCAGTTCTTC.

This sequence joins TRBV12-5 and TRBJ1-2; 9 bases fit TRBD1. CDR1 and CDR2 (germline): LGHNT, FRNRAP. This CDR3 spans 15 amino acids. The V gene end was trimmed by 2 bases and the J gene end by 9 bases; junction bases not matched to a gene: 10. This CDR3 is CASGLSPGQGVSYTF. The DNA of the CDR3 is TGTGCTAGTGGTTTGAGCCCGGGACAGGGAGTAAGCTACACCTTC.

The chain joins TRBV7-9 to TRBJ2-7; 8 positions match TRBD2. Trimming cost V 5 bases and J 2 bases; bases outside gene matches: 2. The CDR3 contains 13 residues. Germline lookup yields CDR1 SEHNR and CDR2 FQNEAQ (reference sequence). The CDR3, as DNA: TGTGCCAGCAGCCCCGGGGGGGCCTACGAGCAGTACTTC. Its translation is CASSPGGAYEQYF.

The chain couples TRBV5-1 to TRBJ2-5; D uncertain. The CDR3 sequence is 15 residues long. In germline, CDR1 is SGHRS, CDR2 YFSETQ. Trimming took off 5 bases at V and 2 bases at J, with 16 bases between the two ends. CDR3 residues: CASRGQQAPQETQYF. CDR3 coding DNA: TGCGCCAGCAGGGGCCAGCAGGCACCACAAGAGACCCAGTACTTC.

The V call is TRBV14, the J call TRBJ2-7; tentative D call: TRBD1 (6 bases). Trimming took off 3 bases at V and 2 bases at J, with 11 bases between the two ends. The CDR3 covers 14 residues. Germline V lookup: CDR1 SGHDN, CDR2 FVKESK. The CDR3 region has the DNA TGTGCCAGCAGCCAGGAGACAGGTACCTACGAGCAGTACTTC. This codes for CASSQETGTYEQYF. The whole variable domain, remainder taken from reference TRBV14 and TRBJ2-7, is EAGVTQFPSHSVIEKGQTVTLRCDPISGHDNLYWYRRVMGKEIKFLLHFVKESKQDESGMPNNRFLAERTGGTYSTLKVQPAELEDSGVYFCASSQETGTYEQYFGPGTRLTVT.

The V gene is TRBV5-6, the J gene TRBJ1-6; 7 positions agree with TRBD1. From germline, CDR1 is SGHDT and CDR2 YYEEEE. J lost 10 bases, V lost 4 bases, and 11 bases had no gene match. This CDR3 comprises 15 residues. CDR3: CASSLRQGRESPLHF. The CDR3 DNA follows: TGTGCCAGCAGCCTTAGACAGGGCCGAGAATCACCCCTCCACTTT.

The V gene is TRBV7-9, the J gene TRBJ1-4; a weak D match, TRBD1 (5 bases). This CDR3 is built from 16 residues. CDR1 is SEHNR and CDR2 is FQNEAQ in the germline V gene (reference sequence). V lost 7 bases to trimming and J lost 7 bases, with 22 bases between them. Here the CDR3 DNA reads TGTGCCAGCATGGTGGGCGGGGACCATGGCTCTGAAAAACTGTTTTTT. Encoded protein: CASMVGGDHGSEKLFF.

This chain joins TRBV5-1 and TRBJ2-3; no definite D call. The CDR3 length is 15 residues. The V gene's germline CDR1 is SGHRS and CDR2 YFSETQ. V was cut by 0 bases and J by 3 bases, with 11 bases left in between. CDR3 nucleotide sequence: TGCGCCAGCAGCTTGGACGGCGCGGCGACAGATACGCAGTATTTT. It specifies CASSLDGAATDTQYF. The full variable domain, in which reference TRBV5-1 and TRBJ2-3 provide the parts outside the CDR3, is KAGVTQTPRYLIKTRGQQVTLSCSPISGHRSVSWYQQTPGQGLQFLFEYFSETQRNKGNFPGRFSGRQFSNSRSEMNVSTLELGDSALYLCASSLDGAATDTQYFGPGTRLTVL.

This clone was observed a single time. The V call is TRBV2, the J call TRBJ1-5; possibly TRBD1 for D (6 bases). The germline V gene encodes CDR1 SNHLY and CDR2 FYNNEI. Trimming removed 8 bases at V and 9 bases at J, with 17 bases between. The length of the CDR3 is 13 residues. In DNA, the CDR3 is TGTGCCAGCTGGGACAACCTCTTCTCGCCCCAGCATTTT. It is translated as CASWDNLFSPQHF.

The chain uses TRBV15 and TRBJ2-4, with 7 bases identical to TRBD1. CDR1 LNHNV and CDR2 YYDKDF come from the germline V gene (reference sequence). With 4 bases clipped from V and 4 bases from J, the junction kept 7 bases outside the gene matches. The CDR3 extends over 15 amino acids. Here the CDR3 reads CATSIRQGRKNIQYF. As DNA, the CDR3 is TGTGCCACCAGCATACGACAGGGACGGAAAAACATTCAGTACTTC. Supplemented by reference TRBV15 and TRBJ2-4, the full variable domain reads DAMVIQNPRYQVTQFGKPVTLSCSQTLNHNVMYWYQQKSSQAPKLLFHYYDKDFNNEADTPDNFQSRRPNTSFCFLDIRSPGLGDTAMYLCATSIRQGRKNIQYFGAGTRLSVL.

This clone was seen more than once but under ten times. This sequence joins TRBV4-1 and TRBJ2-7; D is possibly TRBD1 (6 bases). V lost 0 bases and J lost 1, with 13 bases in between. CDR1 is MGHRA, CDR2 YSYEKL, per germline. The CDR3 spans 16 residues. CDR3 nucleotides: TGCGCCAGCAGCCAAGATTCGGGGACAACTTCCTACGAGCAGTACTTC. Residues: CASSQDSGTTSYEQYF.

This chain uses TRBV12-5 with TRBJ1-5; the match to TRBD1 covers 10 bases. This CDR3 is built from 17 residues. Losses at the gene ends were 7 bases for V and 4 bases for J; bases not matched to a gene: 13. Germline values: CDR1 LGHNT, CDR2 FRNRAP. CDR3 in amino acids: CASVFLTRTGGNQPQHF. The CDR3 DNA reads TGTGCTAGTGTTTTTCTAACCAGGACAGGGGGAAATCAGCCCCAGCATTTT.

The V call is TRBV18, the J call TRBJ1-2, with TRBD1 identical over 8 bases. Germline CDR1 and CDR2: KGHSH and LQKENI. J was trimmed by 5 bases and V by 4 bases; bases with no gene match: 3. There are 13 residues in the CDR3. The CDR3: CASSRGTGYGYTF. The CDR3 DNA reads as TGTGCCAGCTCACGCGGGACAGGTTATGGCTACACCTTC.

The DNA for the CDR3 is TGCAGCGTTGAAGACCAGCGGCTTGCGGGGACCCAGTACTTC. Amino acid sequence: CSVEDQRLAGTQYF. This chain joins TRBV29-1 and TRBJ2-5; tentatively, D is TRBD2 (5 bases). Germline values: CDR1 SQVTM, CDR2 ANQGSEA. Trimming left V 0 bases short and J 7 bases short, with 15 bases between. The CDR3 covers 14 residues.

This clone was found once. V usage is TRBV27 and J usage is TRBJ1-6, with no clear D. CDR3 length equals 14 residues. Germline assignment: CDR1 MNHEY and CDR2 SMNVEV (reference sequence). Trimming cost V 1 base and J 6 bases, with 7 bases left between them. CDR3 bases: TGTGCCAGCAGTTTATTGTACAGTAATTCACCCCTCCACTTT. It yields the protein CASSLLYSNSPLHF.

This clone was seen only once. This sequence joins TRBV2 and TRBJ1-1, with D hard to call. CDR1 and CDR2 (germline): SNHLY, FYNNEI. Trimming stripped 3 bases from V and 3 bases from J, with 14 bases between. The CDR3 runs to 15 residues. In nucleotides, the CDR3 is TGTGCCAGCAGTGAGGAGGGTAGGTTGTACACTGAAGCTTTCTTT. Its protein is CASSEEGRLYTEAFF.

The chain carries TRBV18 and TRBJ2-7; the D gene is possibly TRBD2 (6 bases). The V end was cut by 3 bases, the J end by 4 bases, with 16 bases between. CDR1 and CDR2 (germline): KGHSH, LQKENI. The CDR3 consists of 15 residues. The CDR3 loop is CASSPPGLNHYEQYF. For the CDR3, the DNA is TGTGCCAGCTCACCCCCGGGACTGAACCATTACGAGCAGTACTTC.

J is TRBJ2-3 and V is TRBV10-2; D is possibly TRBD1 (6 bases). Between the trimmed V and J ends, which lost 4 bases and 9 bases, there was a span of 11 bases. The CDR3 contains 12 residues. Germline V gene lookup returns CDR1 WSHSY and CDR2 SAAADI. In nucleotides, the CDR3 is TGCGCCAGCAGTGTCGAGGGGGAGACGCAGTATTTT. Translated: CASSVEGETQYF.